Sequencing of this T cell receptor beta chain was carried out in a study of T cell responses to AZD1222 COVID-19 vaccine. Regarding the study as a whole: Females made up more of the donors, who were largely white British, and clonal diversity may have come out too low.

Assay used: immunoSEQ multiplex PCR; TCRdb lists only in-frame clones, some missing. The sample includes 85,000 to 130,000 clones, about nine tenths of them seen just once. This clone was seen a handful of times. Its specificity is not known. V shed 3 bases, J shed 3 bases, and the junction held 7 bases outside the gene matches. The germline CDR1 and CDR2 sequences are KGHSH and LQKENI. The CDR3 is 16 residues long. Material: peripheral blood, obtained on day 0 of AZD1222 vaccination. The chain employs TRBV18 and TRBJ2-1; 8 nucleotides line up with TRBD1. This clonotype was obtained from an adult in good health. The chain's CDR3 is CASSPFDRGGYNEQFF. CDR3 nucleotides: TGTGCCAGCTCACCCTTTGACAGGGGTGGCTACAATGAGCAGTTCTTC.